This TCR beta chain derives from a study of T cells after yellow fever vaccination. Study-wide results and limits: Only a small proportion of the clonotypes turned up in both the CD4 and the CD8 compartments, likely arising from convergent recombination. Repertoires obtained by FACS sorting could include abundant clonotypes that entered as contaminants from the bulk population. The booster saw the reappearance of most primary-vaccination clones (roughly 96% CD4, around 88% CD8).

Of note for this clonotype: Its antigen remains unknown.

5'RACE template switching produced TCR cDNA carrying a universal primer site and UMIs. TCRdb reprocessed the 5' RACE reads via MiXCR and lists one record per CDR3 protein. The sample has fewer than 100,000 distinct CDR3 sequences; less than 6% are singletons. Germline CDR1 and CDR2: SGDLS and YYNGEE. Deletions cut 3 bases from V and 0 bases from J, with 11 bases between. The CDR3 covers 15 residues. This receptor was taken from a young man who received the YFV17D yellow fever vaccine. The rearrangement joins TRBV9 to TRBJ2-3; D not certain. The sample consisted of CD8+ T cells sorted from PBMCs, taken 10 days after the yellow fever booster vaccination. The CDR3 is CASSAGLASTDTQYF. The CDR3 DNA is TGTGCCAGCAGCGCTGGGCTGGCAAGCACAGATACGCAGTATTTT. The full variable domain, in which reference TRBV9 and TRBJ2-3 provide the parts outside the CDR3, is DSGVTQTPKHLITATGQRVTLRCSPRSGDLSVYWYQQSLDQGLQFLIQYYNGEERAKGNILERFSAQQFPDLHSELNLSSLELGDSALYFCASSAGLASTDTQYFGPGTRLTVL.